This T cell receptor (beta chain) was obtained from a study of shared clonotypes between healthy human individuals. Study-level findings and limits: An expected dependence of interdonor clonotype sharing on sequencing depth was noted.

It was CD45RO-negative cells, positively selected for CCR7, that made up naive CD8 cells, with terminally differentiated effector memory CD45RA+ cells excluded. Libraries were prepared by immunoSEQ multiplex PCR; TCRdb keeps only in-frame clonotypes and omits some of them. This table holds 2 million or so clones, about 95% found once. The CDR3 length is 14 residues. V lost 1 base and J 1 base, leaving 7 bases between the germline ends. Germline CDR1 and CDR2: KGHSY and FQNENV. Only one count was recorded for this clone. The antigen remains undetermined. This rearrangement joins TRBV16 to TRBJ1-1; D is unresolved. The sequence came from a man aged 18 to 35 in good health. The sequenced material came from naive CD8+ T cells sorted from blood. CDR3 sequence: CASSQYIRNTEAFF. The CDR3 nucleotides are TGTGCCAGCAGCCAATACATTAGGAACACTGAAGCTTTCTTT.